This TCR beta chain was observed in a study of shared clonotypes between healthy human individuals. Background on the study: The people who gave samples were two women and a few men aged 18 to 49.

There were only Caucasian adults among the donors, and all lived in Nashville, Tennessee. This CDR3 is 15 amino acids long. V lost 2 bases to trimming and J lost 0 bases, with 9 bases between them. The germline CDR1 and CDR2 sequences are MNHNS and SASEGT. TCRdb keeps only in-frame clones here, not all; method: immunoSEQ multiplex PCR. The sample shows millions of clones, 85% to 95% of them seen only once. This receptor was identified in a man younger than 35 in good health. Some clones in this sample may be carry-over from other donors' samples. V usage is TRBV6-1 and J usage is TRBJ2-3; unclear D gene. The source material was naive CD4+ T cells from PBMCs. Subset defined: CD45RA+ positively selected. This CDR3 is CASSEIGYSTDTQYF. CDR3 in DNA: TGTGCCAGCAGTGAAATCGGCTATAGCACAGATACGCAGTATTTT.